This T cell receptor (beta chain) originates from a study of Graves' ophthalmopathy and Graves' hyperthyroidism. This clonotype was detected many times. Its antigen is unknown. The CDR3 has 16 amino acids. J lost 5 bases, V lost 6 bases, and 14 bases had no gene match. From germline, CDR1 is DFQATT and CDR2 SNEGSKA (reference sequence). Amplifying from RNA transcripts, the study obtained TCR beta CDR3 regions. In the first round, RT-PCR was carried out with HTBI primers, and a multiplex PCR formed the second round. TCRdb fed the multiplex PCR reads into MiXCR, producing one record per CDR3 protein. Found here are some 360,000 distinct CDR3 sequences, about a sixth of them singletons; the top ten hold 2.4%. Points from the study as a whole: Blood also harbored most expanded thyroid clonotypes above 0.001 frequency.

Hyperthyroidism showing no ophthalmopathy within 18 months of follow-up was stable. Fresh peripheral blood, around 9.8 ml, was the PBMC source. The sequence came from an adult woman with stable Graves' hyperthyroidism. The sequenced material came from peripheral blood. J is TRBJ2-5 and V is TRBV20-1; 11 bases are shared with TRBD2. The CDR3: CSAAGTSGRRGETQYF. For the CDR3, the DNA is TGCAGTGCAGCCGGGACTAGCGGCCGACGGGGGGAGACCCAGTACTTC.